These 15 T cell receptor beta chains were sequenced from one sample in a study of blood T cell repertoires in COVID-19. Sequencing used immunoSEQ multiplex PCR; TCRdb keeps in-frame clones, though not all of them. The sample lists 150,000 to 200,000 clones; 70% to 90% were seen once. Material for sequencing was peripheral blood. The receptors here all came from a human donor in a cohort sampled during active COVID-19.

The rearrangement uses TRBV6-2 or TRBV6-3 and TRBJ1-2; 9 nucleotides line up with TRBD1. The CDR3 contains 13 residues. Germline lookup yields CDR1 MNHEY and CDR2 SVGEGT. J was trimmed by 7 bases and V by 6 bases; bases with no gene match: 6. The CDR3 region is CASSTTGGVGYTF. The CDR3 DNA reads TGTGCCAGCAGCACGACAGGGGGTGTTGGCTACACCTTC.

The chain uses TRBV4-1 and TRBJ1-3; 8 nucleotides match TRBD1. Germline-derived CDR1 and CDR2 are MGHRA and YSYEKL. The CDR3 has 17 amino acids. V lost 0 bases and J lost 1; bases outside the gene matches: 5. CDR3 nucleotides: TGCGCCAGCAGCCAAGACCAGCGGACAGGGTCTGGAAACACCATATATTTT. Translation: CASSQDQRTGSGNTIYF.

The chain has TRBV28 and TRBJ2-7, with TRBD2 as a possible D gene (5 bases). The CDR3 length is 14 residues. Trimming shortened V by 8 bases and J by 3 bases, and 17 bases separated the two germline ends. Per germline, CDR1 MDHEN and CDR2 SYDVKM. The CDR3, as DNA: TGTGCCAGCCGACGAACAGAGGGTGGCTACGAGCAGTACTTC. It yields the protein CASRRTEGGYEQYF. Full variable domain (missing parts from reference TRBV28 and TRBJ2-7): DVKVTQSSRYLVKRTGEKVFLECVQDMDHENMFWYRQDPGLGLRLIYFSYDVKMKEKGDIPEGYSVSREKKERFSLILESASTNQTSMYLCASRRTEGGYEQYFGPGTRLTVT.

The chain is built from TRBV15 and TRBJ1-5; D remains ambiguous. Germline V gene sequence: CDR1 LNHNV, CDR2 YYDKDF (reference sequence). The ends were cut back, 0 bases at V and 3 bases at J, with 6 bases in the middle. CDR3 length: 14 residues. The CDR3 DNA sequence: TGTGCCACCAGCAGAGACAGAAACAATCAGCCCCAGCATTTT. Residues: CATSRDRNNQPQHF. The variable domain in full, completed from reference TRBV15 and TRBJ1-5, reads DAMVIQNPRYQVTQFGKPVTLSCSQTLNHNVMYWYQQKSSQAPKLLFHYYDKDFNNEADTPDNFQSRRPNTSFCFLDIRSPGLGDTAMYLCATSRDRNNQPQHFGDGTRLSIL.

The V call is TRBV3-1 (or the pseudogene TRBV3-2), the J call TRBJ2-1, with TRBD2 matching over 8 bases. Losses at the gene ends were 3 bases for V and 5 bases for J; bases not matched to a gene: 15. The CDR3 extends over 18 amino acids. In germline, CDR1 is LGHDT, CDR2 YNNKEL (reference sequence). In DNA form, the CDR3 reads TGTGCCAGCAGCCACAGGTTGGGGTCCGGGGGGGCTCACAATGAGCAGTTCTTC. Translating it yields CASSHRLGSGGAHNEQFF.

The gene calls are TRBV6-6 and TRBJ1-5; D gene uncertain. This CDR3 is built from 14 residues. V was clipped by 5 bases and J by 3 bases, with 11 bases between them. Germline V gives CDR1 MNHNY, CDR2 SVGAGI (reference sequence). Here the CDR3 reads CASSRARNNQPQHF. CDR3 nucleotides: TGTGCCAGCAGTCGGGCCCGAAACAATCAGCCCCAGCATTTT.

V is TRBV20-1 and J is TRBJ2-5, with no clear D. Germline lookup yields CDR1 DFQATT and CDR2 SNEGSKA (reference sequence). Trimming cost V 5 bases and J 5 bases, with 9 bases left between them. The CDR3 covers 11 residues. In nucleotides, the CDR3 is TGCAGTGCTCCCCAGTTCGAGACCCAGTACTTC. Protein: CSAPQFETQYF.

A few counts support this clone. The V call is TRBV30, the J call TRBJ1-1; perhaps TRBD1 as D (6 bases). The germline CDR1 and CDR2 sequences are GTSNPN and SVGIG (reference sequence). The CDR3 is 13 residues long. The ends were cut back, 8 bases at V and 0 bases at J, with 13 bases in the middle. The CDR3 DNA sequence: TGTGCCGGATTGACAGGAGTGAACACTGAAGCTTTCTTT. This codes for CAGLTGVNTEAFF. Combining the CDR3 with reference TRBV30 and TRBJ1-1 gives the whole variable domain SQTIHQWPATLVQPVGSPLSLECTVEGTSNPNLYWYRQAAGRGLQLLFYSVGIGQISSEVPQNLSASRPQDRQFILSSKKLLLSDSGFYLCAGLTGVNTEAFFGQGTRLTVV.

The gene calls are TRBV12-3 or TRBV12-4 and TRBJ2-3; D may be TRBD2 (5 bases). CDR3 length: 10 amino acids. The V gene lost 8 bases and the J gene lost 5 bases, with 5 bases spanning the gap. CDR3 coding DNA: TGTGCCAGCGGGAGAGATACGCAGTATTTT. Translated: CASGRDTQYF.

This clone was detected a few times. The rearrangement joins TRBV6-5 to TRBJ1-1; D might be TRBD1 (5 bases). Germline values: CDR1 MNHEY, CDR2 SVGAGI. The CDR3 runs to 13 residues. Trimming removed 5 bases at V and 6 bases at J, with 13 bases between. The CDR3 region has the DNA TGTGCCAGCAGTAGGCAGGGAGGGTCTGAAGCTTTCTTT. Its protein is CASSRQGGSEAFF.

J is TRBJ2-7 and V is TRBV6-5; possible D gene TRBD1, 6 bases. V was pared by 1 base and J by 6 bases, with 10 bases between. This CDR3 is built from 13 residues. Germline CDR1 is MNHEY and CDR2 is SVGAGI. CDR3 nucleotide sequence: TGTGCCAGCAGTTACTACACAGGGTTCGAGCAGTACTTC. Translation gives CASSYYTGFEQYF.

J is TRBJ1-5 and V is TRBV19, with D possibly matching TRBD1 (5 bases). This CDR3 is 16 amino acids long. V shed 5 bases and J shed 4 bases, with 18 bases lying between them. Germline values: CDR1 LNHDA, CDR2 SQIVND (reference sequence). The CDR3 nucleotides read TGTGCCAGTAGTCCCATAGGAAGGGGCCAGAATCAGCCCCAGCATTTT. Amino acids: CASSPIGRGQNQPQHF.

The rearrangement joins TRBV29-1 to TRBJ2-2; TRBD1 agrees at 8 bases. Unmatched junction bases numbered 2, after V lost 4 bases and J lost 1 base. The CDR3 length is 14 residues. Germline V gives CDR1 SQVTM, CDR2 ANQGSEA. The CDR3 sequence: CSVGGTGNTGELFF. The CDR3 bases are TGCAGCGTTGGAGGGACAGGGAACACCGGGGAGCTGTTTTTT.

CDR3 sequence: CASSEGTGNTGELFF. CDR3 sequence (DNA): TGTGCCAGCAGTGAAGGGACAGGGAACACCGGGGAGCTGTTTTTT. The rearrangement uses TRBV6-1 and TRBJ2-2; TRBD1 matches at 7 bases. V shed 1 base, J shed 1 base, and the junction held 0 bases outside the gene matches. The CDR3 is 15 amino acids. Germline loops: CDR1 MNHNS, CDR2 SASEGT.

The chain has TRBV7-2 and TRBJ1-4; 10 bases align to TRBD1. The J segment lost 2 bases and the V segment lost 7 bases, leaving 4 bases of the junction unmatched. This CDR3 is 15 amino acids long. Germline assignment: CDR1 SGHTA and CDR2 FQGNSA. The CDR3, as DNA: TGTGCCAGCACTGGACAGGGGGTGACTAATGAAAAACTGTTTTTT. Protein product: CASTGQGVTNEKLFF.